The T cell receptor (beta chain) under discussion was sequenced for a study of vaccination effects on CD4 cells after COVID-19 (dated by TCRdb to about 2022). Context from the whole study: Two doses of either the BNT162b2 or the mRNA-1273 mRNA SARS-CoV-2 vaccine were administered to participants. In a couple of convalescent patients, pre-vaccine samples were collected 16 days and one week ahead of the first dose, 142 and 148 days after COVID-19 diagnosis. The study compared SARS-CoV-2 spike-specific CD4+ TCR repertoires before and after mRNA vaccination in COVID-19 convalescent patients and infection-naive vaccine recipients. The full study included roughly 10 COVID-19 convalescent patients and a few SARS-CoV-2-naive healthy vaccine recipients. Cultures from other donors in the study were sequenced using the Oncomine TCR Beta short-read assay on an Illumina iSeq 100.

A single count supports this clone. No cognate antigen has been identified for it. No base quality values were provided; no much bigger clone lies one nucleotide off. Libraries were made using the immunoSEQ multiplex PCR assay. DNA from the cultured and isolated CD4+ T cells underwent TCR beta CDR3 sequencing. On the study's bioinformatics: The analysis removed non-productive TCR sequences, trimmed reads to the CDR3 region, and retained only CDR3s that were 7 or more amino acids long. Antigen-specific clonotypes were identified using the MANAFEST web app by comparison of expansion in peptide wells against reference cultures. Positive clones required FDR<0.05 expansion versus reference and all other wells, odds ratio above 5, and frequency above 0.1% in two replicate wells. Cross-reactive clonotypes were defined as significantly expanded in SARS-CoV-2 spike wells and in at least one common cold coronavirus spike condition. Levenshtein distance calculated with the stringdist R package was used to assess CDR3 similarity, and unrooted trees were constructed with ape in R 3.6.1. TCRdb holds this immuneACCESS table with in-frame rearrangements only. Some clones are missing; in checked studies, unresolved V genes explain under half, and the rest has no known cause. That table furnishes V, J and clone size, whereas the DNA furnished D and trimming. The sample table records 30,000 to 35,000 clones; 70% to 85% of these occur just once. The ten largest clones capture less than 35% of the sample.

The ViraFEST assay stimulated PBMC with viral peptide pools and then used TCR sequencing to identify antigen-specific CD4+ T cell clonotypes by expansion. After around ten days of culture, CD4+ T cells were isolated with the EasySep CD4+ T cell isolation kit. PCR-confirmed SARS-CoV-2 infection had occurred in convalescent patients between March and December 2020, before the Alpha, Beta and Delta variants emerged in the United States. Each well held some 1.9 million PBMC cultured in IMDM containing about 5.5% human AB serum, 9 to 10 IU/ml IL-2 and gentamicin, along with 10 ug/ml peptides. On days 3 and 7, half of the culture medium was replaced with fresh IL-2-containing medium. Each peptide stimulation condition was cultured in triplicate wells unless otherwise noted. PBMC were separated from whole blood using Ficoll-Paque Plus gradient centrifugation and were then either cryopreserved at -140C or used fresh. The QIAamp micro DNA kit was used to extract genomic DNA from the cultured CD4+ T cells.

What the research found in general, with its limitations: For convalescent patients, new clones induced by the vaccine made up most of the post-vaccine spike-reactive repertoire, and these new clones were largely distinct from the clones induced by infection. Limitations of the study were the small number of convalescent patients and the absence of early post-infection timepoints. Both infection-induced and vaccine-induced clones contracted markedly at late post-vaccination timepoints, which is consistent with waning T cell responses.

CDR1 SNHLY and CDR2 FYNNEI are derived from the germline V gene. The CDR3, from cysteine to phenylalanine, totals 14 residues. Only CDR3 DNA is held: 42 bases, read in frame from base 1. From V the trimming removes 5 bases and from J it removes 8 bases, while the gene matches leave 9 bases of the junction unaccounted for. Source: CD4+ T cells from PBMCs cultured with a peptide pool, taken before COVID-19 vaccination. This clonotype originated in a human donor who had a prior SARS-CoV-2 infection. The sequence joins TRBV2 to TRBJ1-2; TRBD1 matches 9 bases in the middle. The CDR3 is CASSSNRGREGYTF. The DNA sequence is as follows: TGTGCCAGCAGTTCAAACAGGGGGCGAGAGGGCTACACCTTC. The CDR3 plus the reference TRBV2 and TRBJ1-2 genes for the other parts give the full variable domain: EPEVTQTPSHQVTQMGQEVILRCVPISNHLYFYWYRQILGQKVEFLVSFYNNEISEKSEIFDDQFSVERPDGSNFTLKIRSTKLEDSAMYFCASSSNRGREGYTFGSGTRLTVV.